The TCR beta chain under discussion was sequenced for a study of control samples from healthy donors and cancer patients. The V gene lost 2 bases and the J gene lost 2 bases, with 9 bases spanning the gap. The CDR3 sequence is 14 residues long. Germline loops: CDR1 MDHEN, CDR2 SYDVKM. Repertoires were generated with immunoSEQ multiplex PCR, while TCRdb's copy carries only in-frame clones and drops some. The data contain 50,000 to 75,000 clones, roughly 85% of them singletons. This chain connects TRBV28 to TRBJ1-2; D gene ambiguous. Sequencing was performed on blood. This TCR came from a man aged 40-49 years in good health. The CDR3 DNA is TGTGCCAGCAGTTTAGACATCTTGAACTATGGCTACACCTTC. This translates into CASSLDILNYGYTF.